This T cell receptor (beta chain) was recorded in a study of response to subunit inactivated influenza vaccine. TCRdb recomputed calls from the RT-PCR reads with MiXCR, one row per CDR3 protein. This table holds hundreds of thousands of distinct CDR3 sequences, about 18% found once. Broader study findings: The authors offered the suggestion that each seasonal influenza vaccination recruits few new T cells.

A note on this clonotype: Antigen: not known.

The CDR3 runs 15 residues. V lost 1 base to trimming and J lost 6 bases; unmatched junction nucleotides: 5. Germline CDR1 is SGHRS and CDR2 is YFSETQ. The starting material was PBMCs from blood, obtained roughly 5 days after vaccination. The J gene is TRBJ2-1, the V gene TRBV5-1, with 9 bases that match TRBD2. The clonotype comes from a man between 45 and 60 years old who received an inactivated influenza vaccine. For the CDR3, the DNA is TGCGCCAGCAGCTTGTCTCCGACTAGCGGCAATGAGCAGTTCTTC. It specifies CASSLSPTSGNEQFF.